The clone carrying this T cell receptor beta chain was seen ten or more times. The record originates from a study of early T cells in non-severe SARS-CoV-2 infection. Unique molecular identifiers (one per individual cDNA molecule) were attached. Using its own MiXCR run on the 5' RACE reads, TCRdb lists one record per CDR3 protein. The sample shows roughly 76,000 distinct CDR3 sequences, 9% to 15% of them seen only once. The sequencing sample was made of whole blood. The source of this sequence is an adult who was a healthcare worker with PCR-confirmed SARS-CoV-2 infection or an uninfected control (not recorded which).

The CDR3 region has the DNA TGCGCCAGCAGCTTCAATTGGGGTACCGGGGAGCTGTTTTTT. This sequence encodes CASSFNWGTGELFF. The chain carries TRBV5-1 and TRBJ2-2; D is uncertain. V lost 2 bases and J lost 5, with 10 bases in between. The germline gives CDR1 SGHRS, CDR2 YFSETQ. This CDR3 spans 14 amino acids.